This T cell receptor (beta chain) is drawn from a study of blood T cell repertoires in COVID-19. Study overall: The origin of the acute and convalescent COVID-19 samples was the United States, Italy and Spain. T cells, B-cell-depleted T cells, or PBMCs provided the cDNA or gDNA that served as material.

Data came from immunoSEQ multiplex PCR; TCRdb stores just in-frame clones and leaves some out. This table has under 200,000 clones, roughly 82% appearing once. Germline CDR1 reads PRHDT; CDR2 reads FYEKMQ (reference sequence). The junction had 12 bases not matched to a gene; V was cut back by 4 bases and J by 6 bases. This CDR3 is built from 17 residues. Seattle's cohort entered during active infection and was followed longitudinally. The sequence was collected from a woman aged 55-70 years with COVID-19, enrolled during active disease. The rearrangement uses TRBV13 and TRBJ2-2; 9 nucleotides align to TRBD2. Sequenced: peripheral blood. The CDR3 loop is CASSSPSGGGAAGELFF. The CDR3 nucleotides are TGTGCCAGCAGCTCACCCTCTGGCGGGGGGGCCGCCGGGGAGCTGTTTTTT.